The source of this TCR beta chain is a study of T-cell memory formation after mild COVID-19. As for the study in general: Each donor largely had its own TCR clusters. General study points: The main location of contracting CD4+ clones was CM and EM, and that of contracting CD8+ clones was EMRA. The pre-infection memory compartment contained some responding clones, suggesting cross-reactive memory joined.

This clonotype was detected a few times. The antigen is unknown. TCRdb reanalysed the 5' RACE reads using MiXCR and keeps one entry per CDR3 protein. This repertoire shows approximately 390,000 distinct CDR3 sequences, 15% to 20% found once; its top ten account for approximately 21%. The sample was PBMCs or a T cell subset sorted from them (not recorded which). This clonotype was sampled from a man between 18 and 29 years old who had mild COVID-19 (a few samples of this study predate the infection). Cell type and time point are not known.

The CDR3 nucleotides are TGTGCCAGCAGCCCCCAGCGGACAGCCATCTACGAGCAGTACTTC. As protein: CASSPQRTAIYEQYF. This sequence joins TRBV3-1 and TRBJ2-7, with D tentatively TRBD1 (6 bases). CDR1 and CDR2 (germline): LGHDT, YNNKEL (reference sequence). Trimming took 4 bases from V and 3 from J, leaving 16 bases between them. This CDR3 spans 15 amino acids.